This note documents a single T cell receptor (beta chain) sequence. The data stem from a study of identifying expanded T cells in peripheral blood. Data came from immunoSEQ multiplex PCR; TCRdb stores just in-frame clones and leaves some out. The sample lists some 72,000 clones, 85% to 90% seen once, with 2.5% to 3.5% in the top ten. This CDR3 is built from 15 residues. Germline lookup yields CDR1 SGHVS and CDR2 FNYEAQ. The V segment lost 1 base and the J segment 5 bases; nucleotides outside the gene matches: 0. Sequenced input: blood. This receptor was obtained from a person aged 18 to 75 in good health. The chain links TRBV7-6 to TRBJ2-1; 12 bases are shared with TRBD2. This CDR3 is CASSLGTSGNNEQFF. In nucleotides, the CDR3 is TGTGCCAGCAGCTTAGGGACTAGCGGGAACAATGAGCAGTTCTTC.